These 10 T cell receptor beta chains came from one sample sequenced in a study of T cell responses to AZD1222 COVID-19 vaccine. Here immunoSEQ multiplex PCR was the method, and the copy in TCRdb shows in-frame clones only, minus some. The sample has around 180,000 clones, 85% to 90% seen once. The sequences come from peripheral blood, collected 28 days after the second AZD1222 dose. The receptors originated from an adult who received the AZD1222 COVID-19 vaccine.

Comments on this clone: This sample also contains other DNA sequences that code for the same CDR3. This sequence joins TRBV7-8 and TRBJ1-6; 12 bases align to TRBD1. The CDR3 has 15 amino acids. V lost 5 bases to trimming and J lost 8 bases; unmatched junction nucleotides: 4. CDR1 SGHVS and CDR2 FQNEAQ come from the germline V gene. The CDR3 is CASSPGQGADSPLHF. In DNA form, the CDR3 reads TGTGCCAGCAGCCCGGGACAGGGGGCTGATTCACCCCTCCACTTT.

V and J are TRBV28 and TRBJ2-1; a weak D match, TRBD1 (6 bases). V dropped 7 bases and J dropped 5 bases, with 21 bases sitting between them. Looked up from germline, CDR1 is MDHEN and CDR2 is SYDVKM. The CDR3 consists of 16 residues. CDR3 DNA sequence: TGTGCCAGCATCCTTTTGGACACTAGGGACAACAATGAGCAGTTCTTC. This sequence encodes CASILLDTRDNNEQFF.

Comment on this clone: The junction does not match germline at one end; this may be a read error. CDR3 protein: CASRGRTDHF. CDR3 in DNA: TGTGCCAGCAGGGGACGGACAGACCACTTT. The rearrangement uses TRBV12-3 or TRBV12-4 and TRBJ1-1; D possibly corresponds to TRBD1 (6 bases). This CDR3 spans 10 amino acids.

This chain uses TRBV5-1 with TRBJ2-1, with 7 bases identical to TRBD2. Trimming cost V 0 bases and J 4 bases; bases outside gene matches: 4. CDR3 length: 15 amino acids. The V gene's germline CDR1 is SGHRS and CDR2 YFSETQ. CDR3: CASSLGASGYNEQFF. The CDR3, as DNA: TGCGCCAGCAGCTTGGGGGCTAGCGGTTACAATGAGCAGTTCTTC.

This chain connects TRBV29-1 to TRBJ2-7, with 8 bases fitting TRBD2. The V segment lost 6 bases and the J segment 4 bases; nucleotides outside the gene matches: 8. This CDR3 contains 13 residues. Germline loops: CDR1 SQVTM, CDR2 ANQGSEA. This CDR3 reads CSVNSASGYEQYF. The DNA of the CDR3 is TGCAGCGTCAACTCGGCTAGCGGGTACGAGCAGTACTTC.

This chain uses TRBV7-2 with TRBJ2-1; D is perhaps TRBD1 (5 bases). Germline CDR1 is SGHTA and CDR2 is FQGNSA. The CDR3 is made up of 14 amino acids. V lost 5 bases to trimming and J lost 3 bases, with 11 bases between them. The CDR3 DNA sequence: TGTGCCAGCAGCCCGACAGTTTTCTACAATGAGCAGTTCTTC. Translating gives CASSPTVFYNEQFF.

V and J are TRBV28 and TRBJ2-1; TRBD2 might be the D (7 bases). Trimming cost V 2 bases and J 6 bases, with 17 bases left between them. Germline V gives CDR1 MDHEN, CDR2 SYDVKM. This CDR3 is 16 amino acids long. The CDR3 reads CASSLLGRGSGNEQFF. The CDR3, as DNA: TGTGCCAGCAGTTTACTAGGGAGGGGGTCAGGCAATGAGCAGTTCTTC.

The rearrangement joins TRBV27 to TRBJ1-6; 12 nucleotides agree with TRBD1. The CDR3 is made up of 16 amino acids. J lost 7 bases, V lost 6 bases, and 7 bases had no gene match. Germline V gene lookup returns CDR1 MNHEY and CDR2 SMNVEV (reference sequence). The CDR3 sequence: CASRLGQGAVNSPLHF. In nucleotides, the CDR3 is TGTGCCAGCAGGCTGGGACAGGGGGCTGTAAATTCACCCCTCCACTTT.

The chain recombines TRBV7-4 with TRBJ1-5, with D possibly TRBD1 on 5 matching bases. V lost 11 bases and J 2 bases, leaving 16 bases between the germline ends. Germline loops: CDR1 SGHVT, CDR2 SQSDAQ. This CDR3 has 14 amino acids. In nucleotides, the CDR3 is TGTGCCCGACTCGGGCAGGGTTGCAATCAGCCCCAGCATTTT. Translated: CARLGQGCNQPQHF.

This chain connects TRBV27 to TRBJ1-6, with TRBD1 as a possible D gene (5 bases). V lost 6 bases to trimming and J lost 3 bases, with 9 bases between them. CDR3 length: 14 amino acids. Germline-derived CDR1 and CDR2 are MNHEY and SMNVEV (reference sequence). CDR3 protein: CASRGTGYNSPLHF. The CDR3 region has the DNA TGTGCCAGCAGAGGGACCGGCTATAATTCACCCCTCCACTTT.